This T cell receptor (beta chain) was found in a study of CD8 T cell repertoires and HIV-1 epitope variants (dated by TCRdb to about 2020). With respect to the entire study: In separate culture wells, T cells were stimulated with each of twenty-five peptides that represented autologous and known Gag and Nef epitope variants. T cells were enriched using the EasySep Human T Cell Enrichment Kit and were co-cultured with equal numbers of autologous T cell-negative cells serving as antigen-presenting cells. An aliquot of 1M T cells was set aside as an uncultured baseline condition, separate from the 70 to 90 T cell cultures. Control conditions included a CMV, EBV and flu peptide pool, the Ebola AY9 epitope as negative control, and a no-peptide well. For roughly 11 days the cultures were kept in IMDM with gentamicin, and on days 3 and 7 half of the media was changed with IL-2, IL-7 and IL-15 added. Three Gag epitope families and Nef HW9 and YT9 were included among the tested epitopes. Running each culture condition in triplicate, except for one peptide done in duplicate, gave a total of around 90 T cell cultures. Study-wide findings and limitations: A handful of clonotypes recognized the Nef KF9 family and one clonotype recognized the HW9 family, while no responses to the TAALDMSHF plasma variant were seen. The assay could identify only TCR beta chains and pointed to proliferation in response to antigen, not to T cell function or cytokine profile. The study identified roughly 9 antigen-specific TCR beta clonotypes, more than five of which appeared to be cross-reactive for autologous or known escape epitope variants.

CDR1 and CDR2 are drawn from the germline V gene (reference sequence): SEHNR, FQNEAQ. V was cut back by 5 bases and J by 0 bases, leaving a gap of 10 bases between them. Measured from the cysteine to the phenylalanine, the CDR3 is 15 residues long. Only the CDR3 DNA is retained, 45 bases long and in frame from the first base. Sequencing of TCR beta CDR3 regions was performed at survey depth on the immunoSEQ platform. The QIAamp DNA micro kit was used to extract genomic DNA from every cultured and uncultured CD8+ T cell population. In the original analysis: Samples with fewer than 5,000 productive reads were excluded, resulting in the removal of about 6% of the 75 HIV peptide-stimulated cultures. A MANAFEST web app trimmed sequences to CDR3 and removed nonproductive sequences, CDR3s under 5 amino acids, and those not starting C or ending F/W. To count as antigen-specific, a clonotype had to be expanded in at least 2 of 3 replicates compared with the no-peptide control at FDR 0.01, and only within one epitope family. A specific clonotype also had to show a frequency at least fivefold higher than in wells stimulated with peptides from other epitope families. What TCRdb holds here is the immuneACCESS table cut down to in-frame rearrangements. Part of the clones is not present; checked against another copy, under half of the missing clones reflect an unresolved V gene, and the others are unexplained. V, J and clone size reflect that table, while D and trimming were determined from the DNA. The sample data list 6,000 or so clones, and about 71% of these were observed just once. The ten largest clones capture about 39% of the sample.

A word on this clone: This clone's antigen is unknown. Nothing much larger sits one base from this clone, and base qualities are not available.

The EasySep Human CD8+ T Cell Enrichment Kit was used on day 10 to isolate CD8+ T cells from every culture. This receptor was obtained from a male donor with HIV. The V and J segments used are TRBV7-9 and TRBJ2-2, with no reliable assignment of the D segment. The material sequenced was cultured CD8+ T cells derived from PBMCs. The DNA sequence is TGTGCCAGCAGCCCAGCAGAAGCGAACACCGGGGAGCTGTTTTTT. Translated, this is CASSPAEANTGELFF.